Each of the 24 T cell receptor beta chains below was sequenced from the same sample in a study of CD8 T cells in Susac syndrome. It was with random hexamers that about 0.45 to 1 ug RNA was reverse transcribed. TCRdb processed the immunoSEQ multiplex PCR reads anew with MiXCR; each CDR3 protein has one entry. The table has around 200,000 distinct CDR3 sequences, around 93% seen once. Sequenced input: CD4+ T cells from PBMCs. These TCRs come from a human donor with multiple sclerosis.

The chain links TRBV20-1 to TRBJ1-1, with 7 bases identical to TRBD1. The CDR3 covers 15 residues. After removal of 5 bases from V and 5 bases from J, the junction contained 14 bases not matched to a gene. CDR1 is DFQATT and CDR2 is SNEGSKA in the germline V gene (reference sequence). The DNA of the CDR3 is TGCAGTGCTGCGGACAGGTCCATCTGGGGAACTGAAGCTTTCTTT. This translates into CSAADRSIWGTEAFF.

The chain has TRBV15 and TRBJ1-2; 8 nucleotides agree with TRBD1. The CDR3 has 15 amino acids. In germline, CDR1 is LNHNV, CDR2 YYDKDF (reference sequence). The J segment lost 4 bases and the V segment lost 2 bases, leaving 6 bases of the junction unmatched. DNA of the CDR3: TGTGCCACCAGCAGACAGACAGGGGTGGGCTATGGCTACACCTTC. It codes for CATSRQTGVGYGYTF.

Note on this clonotype: An end of the junction does not agree with germline; a read error may underlie this. Here the CDR3 DNA reads TGCAGCGTTGTGAGCGTTGAAGTTTTCTTT. Protein: CSVVSVEVFF. V usage is TRBV29-1 and J usage is TRBJ1-1; D ambiguous. Germline V gives CDR1 SQVTM, CDR2 ANQGSEA. The CDR3 runs to 10 residues.

V is TRBV20-1 and J is TRBJ2-1; 8 nucleotides agree with TRBD2. The germline V gene has CDR1 DFQATT and CDR2 SNEGSKA (reference sequence). The ends lost 5 bases at V and 0 bases at J; junction bases unmatched: 3. The CDR3 has 14 amino acids. CDR3 nucleotide sequence: TGCAGTGCTCCAGCGGGGGTCTCCTACAATGAGCAGTTCTTC. Translating gives CSAPAGVSYNEQFF.

The gene calls are TRBV20-1 and TRBJ2-5; 8 positions match TRBD1. Germline CDR1 reads DFQATT; CDR2 reads SNEGSKA (reference sequence). The CDR3 is 12 amino acids. Trimming removed 5 bases from V and 5 bases from J; junction bases left unmatched: 4. The DNA for the CDR3 is TGCAGTGCTCTGACAGGGGACGAGACCCAGTACTTC. It specifies CSALTGDETQYF.

The chain links TRBV12-3 or TRBV12-4 to TRBJ2-2; D is ambiguous. V lost 6 bases to trimming and J lost 2 bases, with 16 bases between them. The CDR3 runs 16 residues. The CDR3 reads CASSPLRSSNTGELFF. The DNA for the CDR3 is TGTGCCAGCAGCCCCCTCAGGTCCAGCAACACCGGGGAGCTGTTTTTT.

The chain carries TRBV27 and TRBJ2-7; weak D call: TRBD1 (5 bases). There are 13 residues in the CDR3. The V end was cut by 6 bases, the J end by 6 bases, with 15 bases between. Germline V CDR1 and CDR2: MNHEY, SMNVEV (reference sequence). CDR3 nucleotides: TGTGCCAGCAGCCCGTTGACAGAAACCGAGCAGTACTTC. Protein product: CASSPLTETEQYF.

A single count supports this clonotype. The chain couples TRBV3-1 to TRBJ2-7, with a tentative D call TRBD2 (5 bases). The CDR3 totals 12 residues. The V gene lost 7 bases and the J gene lost 5 bases, with 12 bases spanning the gap. From germline, CDR1 is LGHDT and CDR2 YNNKEL (reference sequence). CDR3 DNA: TGTGCCAGCACAAGAAGCGGCCACGAGCAGTACTTC. The encoded protein is CASTRSGHEQYF.

The CDR3 DNA reads as TGTGCCAGCAGCCCTGGACAGGGGCTGGGGTATGGCTACACCTTC. It encodes CASSPGQGLGYGYTF. The chain couples TRBV12-3 or TRBV12-4 to TRBJ1-2; 9 bases line up with TRBD1. This CDR3 comprises 15 residues. V shed 6 bases and J 5 bases; nucleotides not matched to a gene: 10.

This clonotype has just a few counts. The CDR3 protein is CAWSVGLGDNEQFF. The CDR3 DNA reads as TGTGCCTGGAGTGTGGGACTAGGGGACAATGAGCAGTTCTTC. The chain uses TRBV30 and TRBJ2-1, with 8 bases identical to TRBD2. The ends lost 0 bases at V and 5 bases at J; junction bases unmatched: 3. This CDR3 is 14 amino acids long. The germline V gene encodes CDR1 GTSNPN and CDR2 SVGIG (reference sequence).

This rearrangement joins TRBV5-1 to TRBJ2-5; 12 nucleotides align to TRBD2. J was trimmed by 4 bases and V by 0 bases; bases with no gene match: 4. This CDR3 spans 16 amino acids. Germline loops: CDR1 SGHRS, CDR2 YFSETQ. CDR3 protein: CASSLGLAGAVETQYF. The CDR3, as DNA: TGCGCCAGCAGCTTGGGACTAGCGGGGGCTGTAGAGACCCAGTACTTC.

The V call is TRBV9, the J call TRBJ2-1, with 7 bases lining up with TRBD1. Germline lookup yields CDR1 SGDLS and CDR2 YYNGEE. Trimming took 3 bases from V and 7 from J; bases not matched to a gene: 7. The length of the CDR3 is 14 residues. In DNA form, the CDR3 reads TGTGCCAGCAGCGGACAGGGTGTTATGAATGAGCAGTTCTTC. It specifies CASSGQGVMNEQFF. The whole variable domain, remainder taken from reference TRBV9 and TRBJ2-1, is DSGVTQTPKHLITATGQRVTLRCSPRSGDLSVYWYQQSLDQGLQFLIQYYNGEERAKGNILERFSAQQFPDLHSELNLSSLELGDSALYFCASSGQGVMNEQFFGPGTRLTVL.

The V call is TRBV3-1, the J call TRBJ1-5, with D perhaps TRBD1 (5 bases). CDR1 and CDR2 (germline): LGHDT, YNNKEL (reference sequence). V lost 6 bases to trimming and J lost 1 base, with 10 bases between them. The CDR3 length is 14 residues. The CDR3 sequence: CASSPGWSNQPQHF. The CDR3 DNA sequence: TGTGCCAGCAGTCCAGGGTGGAGCAATCAGCCCCAGCATTTT.

The chain couples TRBV18 to TRBJ2-4; 7 bases match TRBD1. The germline CDR1 and CDR2 sequences are KGHSH and LQKENI. The CDR3 extends over 14 amino acids. The V segment lost 2 bases and the J segment 8 bases; nucleotides outside the gene matches: 6. For the CDR3, the DNA is TGTGCCAGCTCACCAAGACAGGGAACGGACATTCAGTACTTC. It is translated as CASSPRQGTDIQYF.

This chain uses TRBV9 with TRBJ2-1, with D perhaps matching TRBD1 or TRBD2 (5 bases each). Trimming stripped 4 bases from V and 9 bases from J, with 17 bases between. Germline V gene lookup returns CDR1 SGDLS and CDR2 YYNGEE. This CDR3 is built from 14 residues. In DNA, the CDR3 is TGTGCCAGCAGCCGAGGGGTCTCCTCGAGTGAGCAGTTCTTC. Its protein is CASSRGVSSSEQFF.

Here the CDR3 DNA reads TGCAGCGTTGAAGATTCCCGTTCTGGGGGAGACTATGGCTACACCTTC. It yields the protein CSVEDSRSGGDYGYTF. V gene TRBV29-1 combines with J gene TRBJ1-2; tentatively, D is TRBD1 (5 bases). CDR3 length: 16 residues. The germline V and J ends were trimmed by 0 bases and 3 bases, with 17 bases remaining between them. CDR1 and CDR2 (germline): SQVTM, ANQGSEA. Combining the CDR3 with reference TRBV29-1 and TRBJ1-2 gives the whole variable domain SAVISQKPSRDICQRGTSLTIQCQVDSQVTMMFWYRQQPGQSLTLIATANQGSEATYESGFVIDKFPISRPNLTFSTLTVSNMSPEDSSIYLCSVEDSRSGGDYGYTFGSGTRLTVV.

The chain joins TRBV20-1 to TRBJ2-3; D is uncertain. Between the trimmed V and J ends, which lost 0 bases and 0 bases, there was a span of 13 bases. The CDR3 has 16 amino acids. The germline V gene encodes CDR1 DFQATT and CDR2 SNEGSKA (reference sequence). CDR3 loop: CSARDPARISTDTQYF. In DNA form, the CDR3 reads TGCAGTGCTAGAGATCCGGCTCGAATTAGCACAGATACGCAGTATTTT.

To note about this clonotype: A read error may produce the germline difference seen at one junction end. The chain couples TRBV7-8 to TRBJ2-5, with 7 bases fitting TRBD1. Germline CDR1 is SGHVS and CDR2 is FQNEAQ. The CDR3 runs 18 residues. CDR3 sequence reads: CASSVARDRLLLGETQYF. CDR3 DNA: TGTGCCAGCAGCGTAGCCCGGGACAGACTTCTCTTAGGGGAGACCCAGTACTTC.

The chain has TRBV29-1 and TRBJ1-1; D perhaps matches TRBD1 (5 bases). CDR3 length: 17 amino acids. Trimming left V 1 base short and J 1 base short, with 19 bases between. The germline gives CDR1 SQVTM, CDR2 ANQGSEA. The CDR3 is CSVEGHRGEVWNTEAFF. DNA for the CDR3: TGCAGCGTTGAAGGTCATAGGGGCGAGGTGTGGAACACTGAAGCTTTCTTT.

J is TRBJ2-7 and V is TRBV18; TRBD1 matches at 10 bases. Looked up from germline, CDR1 is KGHSH and CDR2 is LQKENI. Trimming took 3 bases from V and 0 from J; bases not matched to a gene: 5. The CDR3 is 16 residues long. This CDR3 reads CASSPRTGGSSYEQYV. The CDR3 bases are TGTGCCAGCTCACCCCGGACAGGGGGGAGCTCCTACGAGCAGTACGTC.

This rearrangement joins TRBV29-1 to TRBJ2-5, with a possible D match to TRBD2 (5 bases). Trimming took 4 bases from V and 5 from J, leaving 11 bases between them. Germline values: CDR1 SQVTM, CDR2 ANQGSEA. The CDR3 is 12 residues long. The CDR3 here is CSVVGVAETQYF. CDR3 bases: TGCAGCGTTGTCGGGGTGGCGGAGACCCAGTACTTC.

The rearrangement uses TRBV20-1 and TRBJ1-5; D might be TRBD1 (5 bases). Germline V CDR1 and CDR2: DFQATT, SNEGSKA (reference sequence). The CDR3 has 13 amino acids. The germline V and J ends were trimmed by 6 bases and 4 bases, with 13 bases remaining between them. The CDR3 reads CSAITGPNQPQHF. In DNA form, the CDR3 reads TGCAGTGCCATCACAGGACCAAATCAGCCCCAGCATTTT.

The chain links TRBV12-3 or TRBV12-4 to TRBJ2-5; D unresolved. The V and J ends lost 6 bases and 5 bases respectively, with 7 bases between them. The CDR3 totals 11 residues. CDR3 coding DNA: TGTGCCAGCAGATTAAGTGAGACCCAGTACTTC. It encodes CASRLSETQYF.

This chain links TRBV29-1 with TRBJ2-1; D ambiguous. Germline lookup yields CDR1 SQVTM and CDR2 ANQGSEA. The CDR3 sequence is 11 residues long. Trimming took off 1 base at V and 8 bases at J, with 6 bases between the two ends. CDR3 loop: CSVEGSYEQFF. The CDR3 DNA sequence: TGCAGCGTTGAAGGGTCGTATGAGCAGTTCTTC.